This record concerns one T cell receptor beta chain sequence. From germline, CDR1 is SNHLY and CDR2 FYNNEI. The CDR3 consists of 14 residues. Trimming pared 1 base from V and 8 bases from J, leaving 11 bases between. Libraries were prepared by immunoSEQ multiplex PCR; TCRdb keeps only in-frame clonotypes and omits some of them. The sample carries around 120,000 clones, about 90% recorded once. The sample comes from a study of cytomegalovirus exposure and HLA in healthy donors. Sequences were obtained from PBMCs. The source of this sequence is a woman aged 18-35 years in good health and CMV-seronegative. This sequence joins TRBV2 and TRBJ1-4; possible D gene TRBD1, 6 bases. CDR3 nucleotides: TGTGCCAGCAGTGAAGTGGACAGAGGCGAAAAACTGTTTTTT. Protein product: CASSEVDRGEKLFF. The full variable domain, with the rest looked up from reference TRBV2 and TRBJ1-4, is EPEVTQTPSHQVTQMGQEVILRCVPISNHLYFYWYRQILGQKVEFLVSFYNNEISEKSEIFDDQFSVERPDGSNFTLKIRSTKLEDSAMYFCASSEVDRGEKLFFGSGTQLSVL.